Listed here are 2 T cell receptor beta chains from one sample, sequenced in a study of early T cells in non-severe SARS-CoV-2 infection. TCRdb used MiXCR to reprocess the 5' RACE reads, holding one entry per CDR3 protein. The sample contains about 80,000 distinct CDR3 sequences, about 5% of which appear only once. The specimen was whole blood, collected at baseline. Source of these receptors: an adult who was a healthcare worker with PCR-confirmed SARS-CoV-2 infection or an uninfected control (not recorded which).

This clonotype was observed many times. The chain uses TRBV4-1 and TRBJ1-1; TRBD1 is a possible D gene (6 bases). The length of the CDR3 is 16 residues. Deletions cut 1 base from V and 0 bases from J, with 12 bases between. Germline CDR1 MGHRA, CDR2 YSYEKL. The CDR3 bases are TGCGCCAGCAGCCAAGTTCCATACAGGGTGAACACTGAAGCTTTCTTT. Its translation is CASSQVPYRVNTEAFF.

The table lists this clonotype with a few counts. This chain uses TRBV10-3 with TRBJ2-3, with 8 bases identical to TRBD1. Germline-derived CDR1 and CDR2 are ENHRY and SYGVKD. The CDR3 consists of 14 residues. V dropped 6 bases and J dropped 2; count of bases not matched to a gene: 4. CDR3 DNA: TGTGCCATCAGCGAGGGACAGGACACAGATACGCAGTATTTT. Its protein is CAISEGQDTDTQYF.